Sequencing of this T cell receptor beta chain was carried out in a study of technical replicates of blood from a few donors. Using immunoSEQ multiplex PCR, the repertoire was profiled, and TCRdb retains in-frame clones only, with some absent. The sample consists of tens of thousands of clones, approximately 97% of them appearing once. This CDR3 region has 15 residues. Germline CDR1 MNHEY, CDR2 SVGAGI. Losses at the gene ends were 2 bases for V and 8 bases for J; bases not matched to a gene: 6. This clone was detected only a few times. The chain combines TRBV6-5 with TRBJ2-1; 10 positions agree with TRBD2. The sequence came from a human donor in good health. What was sequenced was T cells isolated from PBMCs. CDR3 sequence: CASSYPSGSIDEQFF. In nucleotides, the CDR3 is TGTGCCAGCAGTTACCCTAGCGGGAGCATCGATGAGCAGTTCTTC.